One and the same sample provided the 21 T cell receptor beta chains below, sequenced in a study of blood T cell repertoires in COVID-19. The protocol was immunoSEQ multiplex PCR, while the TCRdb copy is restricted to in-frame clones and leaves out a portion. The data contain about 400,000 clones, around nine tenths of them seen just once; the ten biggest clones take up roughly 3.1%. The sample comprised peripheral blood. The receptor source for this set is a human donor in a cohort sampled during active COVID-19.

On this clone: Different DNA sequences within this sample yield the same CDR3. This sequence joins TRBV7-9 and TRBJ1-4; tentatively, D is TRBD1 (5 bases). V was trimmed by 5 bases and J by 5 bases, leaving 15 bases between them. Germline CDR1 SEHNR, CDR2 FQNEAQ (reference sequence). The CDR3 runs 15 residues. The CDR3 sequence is CASSLGGGSNEKLFF. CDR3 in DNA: TGTGCCAGCAGCCTGGGCGGGGGGTCGAATGAAAAACTGTTTTTT.

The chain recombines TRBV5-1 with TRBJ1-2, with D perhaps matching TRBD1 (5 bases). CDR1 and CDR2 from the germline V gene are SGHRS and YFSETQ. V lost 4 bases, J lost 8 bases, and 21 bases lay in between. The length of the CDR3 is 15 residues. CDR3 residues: CASSPDGGGSQGYTF. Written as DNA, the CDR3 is TGCGCCAGCAGCCCCGACGGCGGGGGATCTCAAGGCTACACCTTC.

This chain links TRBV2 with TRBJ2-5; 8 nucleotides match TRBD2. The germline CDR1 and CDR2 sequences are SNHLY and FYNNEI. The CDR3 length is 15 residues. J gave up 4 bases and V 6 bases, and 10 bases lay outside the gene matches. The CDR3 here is CASRKEAGAGETQYF. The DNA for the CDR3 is TGTGCCAGCAGGAAGGAAGCGGGAGCGGGAGAGACCCAGTACTTC.

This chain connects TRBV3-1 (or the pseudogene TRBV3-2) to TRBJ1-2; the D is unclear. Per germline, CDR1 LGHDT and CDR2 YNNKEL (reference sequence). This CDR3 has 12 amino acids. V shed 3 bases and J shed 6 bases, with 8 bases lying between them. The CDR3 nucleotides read TGTGCCAGCAGCCAGATCGGTCATGGCTACACCTTC. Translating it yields CASSQIGHGYTF.

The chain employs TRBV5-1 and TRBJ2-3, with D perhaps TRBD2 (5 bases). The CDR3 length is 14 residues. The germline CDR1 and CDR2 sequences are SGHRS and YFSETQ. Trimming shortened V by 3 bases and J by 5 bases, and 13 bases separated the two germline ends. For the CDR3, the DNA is TGCGCCAGCAGCTCACATTCTCGGGGAGATACGCAGTATTTT. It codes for CASSSHSRGDTQYF.

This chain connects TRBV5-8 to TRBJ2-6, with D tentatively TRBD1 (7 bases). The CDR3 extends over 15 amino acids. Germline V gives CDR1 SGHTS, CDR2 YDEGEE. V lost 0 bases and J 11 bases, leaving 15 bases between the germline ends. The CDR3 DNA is TGTGCCAGCAGCTTGGGACAGGGAGGACACCACGTCCTGACTTTC. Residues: CASSLGQGGHHVLTF. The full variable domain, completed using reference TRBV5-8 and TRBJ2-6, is EAGVTQSPTHLIKTRGQQATLRCSPISGHTSVYWYQQALGLGLQFLLWYDEGEERNRGNFPPRFSGRQFPNYSSELNVNALELEDSALYLCASSLGQGGHHVLTFGAGSRLTVL.

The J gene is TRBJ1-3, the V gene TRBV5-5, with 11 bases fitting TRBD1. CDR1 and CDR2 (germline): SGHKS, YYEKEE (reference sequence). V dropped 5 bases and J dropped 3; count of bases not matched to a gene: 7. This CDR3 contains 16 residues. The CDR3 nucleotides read TGTGCCAGCAGTCGGGACAGGGGGGCTCGTGGAAACACCATATATTTT. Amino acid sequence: CASSRDRGARGNTIYF.

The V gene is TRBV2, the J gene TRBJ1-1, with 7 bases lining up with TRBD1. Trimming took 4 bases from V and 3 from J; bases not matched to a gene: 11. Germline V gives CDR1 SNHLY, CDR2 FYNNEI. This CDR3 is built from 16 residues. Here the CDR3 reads CASSVDREALHTEAFF. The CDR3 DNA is TGTGCCAGCAGTGTTGACAGGGAGGCCCTCCACACTGAAGCTTTCTTT.

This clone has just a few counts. The CDR3 sequence: CASSFRGSYSPLHF. The CDR3 region has the DNA TGTGCCAGTAGTTTTAGGGGCTCATATTCACCCCTCCACTTT. The V and J genes are TRBV19 and TRBJ1-6, with D possibly matching TRBD1 (5 bases). CDR3 length: 14 amino acids. CDR1 is LNHDA, CDR2 SQIVND, per germline (reference sequence). Trimming took 5 bases from V and 8 from J, leaving 13 bases between them.

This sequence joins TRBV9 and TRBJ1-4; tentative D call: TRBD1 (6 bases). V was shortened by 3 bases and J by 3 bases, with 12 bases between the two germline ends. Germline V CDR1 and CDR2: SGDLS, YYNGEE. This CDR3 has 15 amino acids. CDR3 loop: CASSALQGANEKLFF. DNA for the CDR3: TGTGCCAGCAGCGCCCTACAGGGTGCTAATGAAAAACTGTTTTTT.

CDR3 sequence (DNA): TGCGCCAGCAGCCAAGTTAGGACAGGCAACACTGAAGCTTTCTTT. Protein sequence: CASSQVRTGNTEAFF. The chain links TRBV4-1 to TRBJ1-1; 7 bases line up with TRBD1. After removal of 1 base from V and 2 bases from J, the junction contained 4 bases not matched to a gene. CDR1 is MGHRA, CDR2 YSYEKL, per germline. The CDR3 sequence is 15 residues long.

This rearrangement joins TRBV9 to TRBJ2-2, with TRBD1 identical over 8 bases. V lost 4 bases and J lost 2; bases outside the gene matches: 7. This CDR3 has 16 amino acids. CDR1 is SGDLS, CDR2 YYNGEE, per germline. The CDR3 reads CASSPRQGINTGELFF. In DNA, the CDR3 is TGTGCCAGCAGCCCAAGACAGGGGATAAACACCGGGGAGCTGTTTTTT.

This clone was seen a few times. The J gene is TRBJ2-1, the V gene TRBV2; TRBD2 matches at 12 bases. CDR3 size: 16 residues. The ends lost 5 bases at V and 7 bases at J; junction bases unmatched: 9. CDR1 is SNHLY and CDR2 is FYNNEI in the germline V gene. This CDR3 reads CASSPSTSGSLNEQFF. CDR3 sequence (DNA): TGTGCCAGCAGTCCTTCGACTAGCGGGAGTTTGAATGAGCAGTTCTTC. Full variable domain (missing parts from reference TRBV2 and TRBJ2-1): EPEVTQTPSHQVTQMGQEVILRCVPISNHLYFYWYRQILGQKVEFLVSFYNNEISEKSEIFDDQFSVERPDGSNFTLKIRSTKLEDSAMYFCASSPSTSGSLNEQFFGPGTRLTVL.

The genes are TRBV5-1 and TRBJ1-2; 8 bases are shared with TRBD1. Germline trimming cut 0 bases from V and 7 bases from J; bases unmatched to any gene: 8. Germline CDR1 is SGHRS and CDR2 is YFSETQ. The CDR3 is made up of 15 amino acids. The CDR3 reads CASSLAPDRVTGYTF. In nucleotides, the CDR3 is TGCGCCAGCAGCTTGGCCCCGGACAGGGTCACTGGCTACACCTTC. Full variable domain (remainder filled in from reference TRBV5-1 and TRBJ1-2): KAGVTQTPRYLIKTRGQQVTLSCSPISGHRSVSWYQQTPGQGLQFLFEYFSETQRNKGNFPGRFSGRQFSNSRSEMNVSTLELGDSALYLCASSLAPDRVTGYTFGSGTRLTVV.

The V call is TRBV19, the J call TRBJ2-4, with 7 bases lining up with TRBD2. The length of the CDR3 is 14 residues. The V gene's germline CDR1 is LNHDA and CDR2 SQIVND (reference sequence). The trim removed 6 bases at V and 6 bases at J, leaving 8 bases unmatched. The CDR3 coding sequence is TGTGCCAGTAGAAGCCTGGGAGGGAGAAACATTCAGTACTTC. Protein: CASRSLGGRNIQYF.

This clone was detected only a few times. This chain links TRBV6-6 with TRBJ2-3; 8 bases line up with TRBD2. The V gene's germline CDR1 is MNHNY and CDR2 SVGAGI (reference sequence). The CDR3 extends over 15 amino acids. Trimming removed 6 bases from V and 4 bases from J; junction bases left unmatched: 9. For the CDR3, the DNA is TGTGCCAGCAGGTGGGGTGGCGGGAGGTCAGATACGCAGTATTTT. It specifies CASRWGGGRSDTQYF.

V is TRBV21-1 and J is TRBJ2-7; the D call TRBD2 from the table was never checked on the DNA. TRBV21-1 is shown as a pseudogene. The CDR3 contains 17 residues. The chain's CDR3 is CASSPELGAGSQRAQYF. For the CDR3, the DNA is TGTGCCAGCAGCCCCGAACTCGGGGCGGGATCACAAAGGGCGCAGTACTTC.

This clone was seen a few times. Here the CDR3 DNA reads TGTGCCACCAGTGACAACGGTGAAAAACTGTTTTTT. Translation gives CATSDNGEKLFF. The gene calls are TRBV24-1 and TRBJ1-4; D is undetermined. CDR3 size: 12 residues. V dropped 4 bases and J dropped 7 bases, with 6 bases sitting between them. CDR1 KGHDR and CDR2 SFDVKD come from the germline V gene.

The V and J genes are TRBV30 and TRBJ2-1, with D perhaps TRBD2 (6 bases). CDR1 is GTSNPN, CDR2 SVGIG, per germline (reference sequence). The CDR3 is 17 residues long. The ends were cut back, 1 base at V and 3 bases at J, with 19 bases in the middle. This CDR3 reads CAWSDDRDSGGYNEQFF. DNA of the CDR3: TGTGCCTGGAGTGATGACCGGGACTCCGGGGGCTACAATGAGCAGTTCTTC.

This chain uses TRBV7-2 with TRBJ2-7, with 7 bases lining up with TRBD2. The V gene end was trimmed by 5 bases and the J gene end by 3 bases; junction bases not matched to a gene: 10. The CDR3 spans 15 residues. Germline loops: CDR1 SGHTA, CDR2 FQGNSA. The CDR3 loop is CASSPNGGSSYEQYF. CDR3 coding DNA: TGTGCCAGCAGCCCAAACGGGGGGTCCAGCTACGAGCAGTACTTC.

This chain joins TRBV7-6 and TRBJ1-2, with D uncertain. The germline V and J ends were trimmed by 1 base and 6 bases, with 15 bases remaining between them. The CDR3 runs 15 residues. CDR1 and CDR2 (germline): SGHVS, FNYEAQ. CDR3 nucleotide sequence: TGTGCCAGCAGCTTAGTCCCCGAACCTCGGGATGGCTACACCTTC. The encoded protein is CASSLVPEPRDGYTF. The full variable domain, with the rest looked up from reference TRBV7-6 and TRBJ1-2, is GAGVSQSPRYKVTKRGQDVALRCDPISGHVSLYWYRQALGQGPEFLTYFNYEAQQDKSGLPNDRFSAERPEGSISTLTIQRTEQRDSAMYRCASSLVPEPRDGYTFGSGTRLTVV.